This note documents a single TCR beta chain sequence. The specificity of this receptor is unknown. No base quality information exists; no much larger clone differs at one position. At the junction V is shortened by 8 bases and J by 5 bases, with 13 bases in between. The germline V gene yields SGHRS for CDR1 and YFSETQ for CDR2. The CDR3 measures 12 amino acids from cysteine to phenylalanine. The entry retains the CDR3 DNA only, 36 bases that are in frame from base 1. The data derive from a study of response to subunit inactivated influenza vaccine (dated by TCRdb to 2016 to 2018). The study in broad terms: The study used deep quantitative T cell receptor repertoire profiling to track responses to a trivalent subunit inactivated influenza vaccine.

The library was produced with RT-PCR. Sequencing used an Illumina HiSeq 2500. TCRdb reprocessing: public reads trimmed at Q25 with fastp, clones called with MiXCR, in-frame beta chains kept. Rows are unified per CDR3 protein, each entry keeping the most common DNA and genes. The sample includes more than 450,000 distinct CDR3 sequences, with approximately 7.6% observed a single time. 10% to 15% of the sample lies in the top ten. Overall results and qualifications from the work: The authors suggested that each seasonal influenza vaccination may recruit only a limited number of new T cells.

The chain is made from TRBV5-1 and TRBJ1-2; the D gene is not confidently resolved. Specimen: PBMCs from blood, collected 23 months after vaccination. The sequence was obtained from a man between 50 and 70 years old who received an inactivated influenza vaccine. Donor details come from another sample of the same person, matched by shared clones. The CDR3 here reads CARPPTGYGYTF. DNA sequence: TGCGCCAGACCCCCAACCGGGTATGGCTACACCTTC.